The 15 T cell receptor beta chains below were found in one sample sequenced in a study of T cells after yellow fever vaccination. TCRdb fed the 5' RACE reads into MiXCR, producing one record per CDR3 protein. The sample lists more than 350,000 distinct CDR3 sequences, 11% occurring once. The sequences come from PBMCs, collected on the day of the first yellow fever vaccination. All receptors derive from a man younger than 30 who received the YFV17D yellow fever vaccine.

This clonotype occurred a few times. The chain joins TRBV7-2 to TRBJ2-3; 7 bases are shared with TRBD2. The CDR3 has 15 residues. Unmatched junction bases numbered 9, after V lost 5 bases and J lost 4 bases. CDR1 is SGHTA and CDR2 is FQGNSA in the germline V gene. This CDR3 reads CASSRAGARADTQYF. The CDR3 nucleotides are TGTGCCAGCAGCCGTGCGGGAGCCCGCGCAGATACGCAGTATTTT.

This sequence joins TRBV2 and TRBJ2-1; D not certain. The CDR3 is 13 residues long. Germline V gives CDR1 SNHLY, CDR2 FYNNEI. V was pared by 6 bases and J by 6 bases, with 12 bases between. The CDR3 region is CASRGRPANEQFF. DNA of the CDR3: TGTGCCAGCAGGGGAAGGCCCGCCAATGAGCAGTTCTTC.

The chain carries TRBV7-2 and TRBJ1-1; the match to TRBD1 covers 10 bases. V was pared by 2 bases and J by 5 bases, with 5 bases of the junction left unmatched. CDR3 size: 15 residues. Germline-derived CDR1 and CDR2 are SGHTA and FQGNSA. The CDR3 DNA follows: TGTGCCAGCAGCTTAATGGGACAGGGGATGACTGAAGCTTTCTTT. As protein: CASSLMGQGMTEAFF.

In its sample, this clonotype was seen many times. The V call is TRBV29-1, the J call TRBJ2-7, with D hard to call. The CDR3 runs 11 residues. Per germline, CDR1 SQVTM and CDR2 ANQGSEA. The germline V and J ends were trimmed by 6 bases and 3 bases, with 9 bases remaining between them. The CDR3, as DNA: TGCAGCGTCGTTTGGGACTACGAGCAGTACTTC. Its translation is CSVVWDYEQYF.

This clonotype was seen a handful of times. V usage is TRBV4-3 and J usage is TRBJ1-4; D is unresolved. Germline V gene lookup returns CDR1 LGHNA and CDR2 YSLEER. V was trimmed by 0 bases and J by 8 bases, leaving 10 bases between them. The length of the CDR3 is 14 residues. CDR3 amino acids: CASSQDLSREKLFF. DNA of the CDR3: TGCGCCAGCAGCCAAGATCTTAGTAGAGAAAAACTGTTTTTT.

Note on this clonotype: This sequence may be a read error, since a much larger clone differs from it by one base. V gene TRBV11-2 combines with J gene TRBJ2-7, with TRBD1 matching 10 bases. Germline V CDR1 and CDR2: SGHAT, FQNNGV. The CDR3 consists of 15 residues. The CDR3 sequence is CASSLATGGSCEQYF. The DNA of the CDR3 is TGTGCCAGCAGCTTAGCGACAGGGGGCTCCTGCGAGCAGTACTTC.

This clonotype was seen only a few times. For the CDR3, the DNA is TGCAGTGCCCCGGGACTAGCGGGGAAGATACGGTTCTTC. Translation: CSAPGLAGKIRFF. The chain recombines TRBV20-1 with TRBJ2-1, with TRBD2 identical over 13 bases. Trimming removed 6 bases from V and 15 bases from J; junction bases left unmatched: 11. CDR1 is DFQATT and CDR2 is SNEGSKA in the germline V gene (reference sequence). The CDR3 covers 13 residues.

This clonotype was seen only a few times. V usage is TRBV27 and J usage is TRBJ1-5, with 8 nucleotides matching TRBD1. This CDR3 is built from 15 residues. The germline CDR1 and CDR2 sequences are MNHEY and SMNVEV (reference sequence). After removal of 3 bases from V and 4 bases from J, the junction contained 5 bases not matched to a gene. DNA of the CDR3: TGTGCCAGCAGTTTTATAGGGGACAGGAATCAGCCCCAGCATTTT. This codes for CASSFIGDRNQPQHF.

The chain employs TRBV4-1 and TRBJ2-5; the D is unclear. Germline lookup yields CDR1 MGHRA and CDR2 YSYEKL. The CDR3 spans 14 residues. V lost 3 bases and J lost 7, with 15 bases in between. The CDR3 protein is CASSHGPGVRTQYF. In DNA, the CDR3 is TGCGCCAGCAGCCACGGACCTGGGGTCCGGACCCAGTACTTC.

V gene TRBV4-1 combines with J gene TRBJ2-5; TRBD2 matches at 7 bases. The CDR3 covers 18 residues. With V trimmed by 0 bases and J by 4 bases, 14 bases remained unmatched. Germline CDR1 MGHRA, CDR2 YSYEKL. This CDR3 reads CASSQDAQRGTLLETQYF. The CDR3 DNA reads TGCGCCAGCAGCCAAGATGCCCAGCGGGGAACTTTATTAGAGACCCAGTACTTC.

This rearrangement joins TRBV7-9 to TRBJ2-2; D possibly corresponds to TRBD1 (5 bases). The germline V gene encodes CDR1 SEHNR and CDR2 FQNEAQ (reference sequence). The CDR3 totals 16 residues. V dropped 4 bases and J dropped 2 bases, with 14 bases sitting between them. CDR3 nucleotides: TGTGCCAGCAGCTCAAAGCACCAGGGAAACACCGGGGAGCTGTTTTTT. This sequence encodes CASSSKHQGNTGELFF. The variable domain in full, with the rest retrieved from reference TRBV7-9 and TRBJ2-2, is DTGVSQNPRHKITKRGQNVTFRCDPISEHNRLYWYRQTLGQGPEFLTYFQNEAQLEKSRLLSDRFSAERPKGSFSTLEIQRTEQGDSAMYLCASSSKHQGNTGELFFGEGSRLTVL.

This clonotype has just a few counts. The V call is TRBV7-9, the J call TRBJ2-1, with D perhaps TRBD1 (6 bases). Per the germline V gene, CDR1 is SEHNR and CDR2 is FQNEAQ (reference sequence). Trimming cost V 5 bases and J 2 bases, with 19 bases left between them. There are 17 residues in the CDR3. The CDR3 region is CASSLNREARAYNEQFF. The CDR3 DNA is TGTGCCAGCAGCCTAAACAGGGAAGCTCGGGCCTACAATGAGCAGTTCTTC.

The chain has TRBV3-1 and TRBJ1-5; maybe TRBD1 (6 bases). With 5 bases removed from V and 2 bases from J, the gap between germline ends came to 10 bases. Germline assignment: CDR1 LGHDT and CDR2 YNNKEL (reference sequence). The CDR3 is made up of 14 amino acids. The CDR3 nucleotides read TGTGCCAGCAGCGGGGGCAGAGGCAATCAGCCCCAGCATTTT. Translation gives CASSGGRGNQPQHF.

This clonotype showed up just a few times. The V call is TRBV5-5, the J call TRBJ2-5; the D gene could be TRBD1 or TRBD2 (5 bases each). Germline V gives CDR1 SGHKS, CDR2 YYEKEE (reference sequence). The CDR3 has 15 amino acids. Trimming cost V 5 bases and J 2 bases, with 16 bases left between them. CDR3 protein: CASRALPGPQETQYF. DNA for the CDR3: TGTGCCAGCAGAGCACTCCCGGGGCCGCAAGAGACCCAGTACTTC.

This clonotype occurred a few times. This chain connects TRBV2 to TRBJ2-1; 10 positions agree with TRBD2. This CDR3 contains 15 residues. V trimming: 4 bases; J trimming: 9 bases; junction bases outside the gene matches: 9. In germline, CDR1 is SNHLY, CDR2 FYNNEI. CDR3: CASSAEAGGLGEQFF. CDR3 nucleotides: TGTGCCAGCAGTGCGGAAGCGGGGGGGCTGGGTGAGCAGTTCTTC.